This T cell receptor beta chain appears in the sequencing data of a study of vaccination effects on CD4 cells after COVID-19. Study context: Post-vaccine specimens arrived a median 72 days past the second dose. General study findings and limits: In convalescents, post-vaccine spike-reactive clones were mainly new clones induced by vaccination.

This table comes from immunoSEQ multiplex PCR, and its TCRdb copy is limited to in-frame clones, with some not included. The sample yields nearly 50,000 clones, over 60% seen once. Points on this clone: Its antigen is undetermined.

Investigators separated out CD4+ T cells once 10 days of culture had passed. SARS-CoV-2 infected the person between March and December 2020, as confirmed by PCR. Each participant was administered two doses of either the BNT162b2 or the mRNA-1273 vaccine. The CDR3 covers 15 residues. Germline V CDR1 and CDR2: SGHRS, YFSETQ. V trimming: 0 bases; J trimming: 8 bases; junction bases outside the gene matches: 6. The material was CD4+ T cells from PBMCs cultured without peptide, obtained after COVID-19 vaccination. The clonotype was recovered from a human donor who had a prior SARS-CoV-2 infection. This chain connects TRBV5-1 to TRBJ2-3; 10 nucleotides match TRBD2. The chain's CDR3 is CASSLELAGSPTQYF. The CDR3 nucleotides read TGCGCCAGCAGCTTGGAACTAGCGGGGTCCCCTACGCAGTATTTT.